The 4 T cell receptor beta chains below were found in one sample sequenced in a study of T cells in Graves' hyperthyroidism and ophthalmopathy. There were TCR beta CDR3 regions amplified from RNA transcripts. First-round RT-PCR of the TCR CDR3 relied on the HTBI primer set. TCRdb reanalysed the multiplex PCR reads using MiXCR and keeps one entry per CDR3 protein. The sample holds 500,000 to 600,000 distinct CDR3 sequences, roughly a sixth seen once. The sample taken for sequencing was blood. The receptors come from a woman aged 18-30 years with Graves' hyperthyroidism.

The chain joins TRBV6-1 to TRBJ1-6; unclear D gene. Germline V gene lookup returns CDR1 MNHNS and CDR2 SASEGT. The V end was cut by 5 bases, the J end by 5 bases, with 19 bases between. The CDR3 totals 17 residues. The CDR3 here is CASSHSVWGNDNSPLHF. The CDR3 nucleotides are TGTGCCAGCAGTCACTCCGTGTGGGGTAACGATAATTCACCCCTCCACTTT.

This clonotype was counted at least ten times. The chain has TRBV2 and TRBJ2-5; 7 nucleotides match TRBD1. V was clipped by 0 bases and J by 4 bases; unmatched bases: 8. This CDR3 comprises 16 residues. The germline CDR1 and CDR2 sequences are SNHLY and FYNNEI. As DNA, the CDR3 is TGTGCCAGCAGTGAAGCCCGTGTCCGACAGGGAGAGACCCAGTACTTC. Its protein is CASSEARVRQGETQYF.

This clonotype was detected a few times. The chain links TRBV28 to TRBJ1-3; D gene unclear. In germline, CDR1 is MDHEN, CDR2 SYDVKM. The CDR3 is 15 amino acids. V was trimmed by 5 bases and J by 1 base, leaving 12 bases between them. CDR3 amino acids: CASSPRRISGNTIYF. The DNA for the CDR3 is TGTGCCAGCAGTCCTAGACGGATATCTGGAAACACCATATATTTT.

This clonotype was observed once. Here the CDR3 DNA reads TGTGCCAGCAGCCCCGAAGGAGCGGGGAAAGGGACCTACAATGAGCAGTTCTTC. It is translated as CASSPEGAGKGTYNEQFF. This chain joins TRBV3-1 and TRBJ2-1, with 7 nucleotides matching TRBD2. With V trimmed by 4 bases and J by 2 bases, 14 bases remained unmatched. The CDR3 extends over 18 amino acids. CDR1 LGHDT and CDR2 YNNKEL come from the germline V gene (reference sequence).